This is a list of T cell receptor beta chains from one sample in a study of cytomegalovirus exposure and HLA in healthy donors. Method: immunoSEQ multiplex PCR; TCRdb's copy keeps in-frame clones and lacks some. The profile shows 95,000 to 130,000 clones, 9.5% of them singletons. The sample taken for sequencing was PBMCs. The receptors were sampled from a man aged 25 to 40 in good health and CMV-seronegative. Each CDR3 is given with its conserved first and last residue. Each record gives: V gene, D gene, J gene, clone size, CDR3 protein, CDR3 DNA. The D gene is left open where the match is weak. Some rows mark clone size as missing; the rest say once, few, many or name a class of expanded clone.

V: TRBV5-6; D: TRBD1; J: TRBJ2-3; size: few; CDR3: CASSLGTGGGTDTQYF; DNA: TGTGCCAGCAGCTTGGGGACAGGGGGGGGCACAGATACGCAGTATTTT
V: TRBV5-1; D: TRBD1; J: TRBJ1-4; size: -; CDR3: CASSLAVGTGAATNEKLFF; DNA: TGCGCCAGCAGCTTGGCCGTAGGGACAGGGGCAGCAACTAATGAAAAACTGTTTTTT
V: TRBV6-1; D: -; J: TRBJ1-1; size: -; CDR3: CASSEAKGVTTEAFF; DNA: TGTGCCAGCAGTGAAGCGAAGGGAGTGACCACTGAAGCTTTCTTT
V: TRBV4-1; D: -; J: TRBJ1-5; size: -; CDR3: CASSQGEVGNQPQHF; DNA: TGCGCCAGCAGCCAAGGGGAGGTCGGCAATCAGCCCCAGCATTTT
V: TRBV9; D: TRBD1; J: TRBJ1-1; size: few; CDR3: CASSVVPDRGGNTEAFF; DNA: TGTGCCAGCAGCGTAGTCCCGGACAGGGGGGGGAACACTGAAGCTTTCTTT
V: TRBV28; D: TRBD1; J: TRBJ1-5; size: -; CDR3: CASSPRTGGDNQPQHF; DNA: TGTGCCAGCAGCCCTCGGACAGGGGGAGACAATCAGCCCCAGCATTTT
V: TRBV7-9; D: -; J: TRBJ2-5; size: -; CDR3: CASSPQETQYF; DNA: TGTGCCAGCAGTCCTCAAGAGACCCAGTACTTC
V: TRBV7-6; D: TRBD2; J: TRBJ2-7; size: few; CDR3: CASSLRLAGGLEQYF; DNA: TGTGCCAGCAGCTTACGACTAGCGGGAGGGCTTGAGCAGTACTTC
V: TRBV30; D: TRBD2; J: TRBJ2-7; size: -; CDR3: CAWSSPGTSRAYEQYF; DNA: TGTGCCTGGAGTTCACCCGGGACTAGCAGAGCCTACGAGCAGTACTTC
V: TRBV28; D: -; J: TRBJ2-7; size: few; CDR3: CASSLAFNEQYF; DNA: TGTGCCAGCAGTTTAGCGTTCAACGAGCAGTACTTC
V: TRBV2; D: -; J: TRBJ2-7; size: few; CDR3: CASTSGDPYEQYF; DNA: TGTGCCAGCACGTCCGGGGATCCCTACGAGCAGTACTTC
V: TRBV25-1; D: -; J: TRBJ1-1; size: -; CDR3: CASSLSQGPTEAFF; DNA: TGTGCCAGCAGTCTCTCTCAGGGGCCCACTGAAGCTTTCTTT
V: TRBV7-2; D: -; J: TRBJ1-5; size: -; CDR3: CASSLEAGWGQPQHF; DNA: TGTGCCAGCAGCTTAGAGGCAGGGTGGGGTCAGCCCCAGCATTTT
V: TRBV4-1; D: TRBD2; J: TRBJ2-1; size: few; CDR3: CASSQGDHRTSGRISNEQFF; DNA: TGCGCCAGCAGCCAAGGGGACCATCGAACTAGCGGGAGAATTAGCAATGAGCAGTTCTTC
V: TRBV11-2; D: TRBD1; J: TRBJ1-4; size: few; CDR3: CASSLRGTVAEKLFF; DNA: TGTGCCAGCAGCTTGAGGGGGACAGTCGCCGAAAAACTGTTTTTT
V: TRBV11-2; D: -; J: TRBJ2-7; size: few; CDR3: CASSPDSLAREQYF; DNA: TGTGCCAGCAGCCCCGACAGCCTTGCTCGGGAGCAGTACTTC
V: TRBV27; D: -; J: TRBJ2-1; size: few; CDR3: CASSSGGEQFF; DNA: TGTGCCAGCAGTTCGGGCGGGGAGCAGTTCTTC
V: TRBV18; D: -; J: TRBJ1-4; size: few; CDR3: CASSALDKLFF; DNA: TGTGCCAGCTCAGCATTAGATAAACTGTTTTTT
V: TRBV6-5; D: -; J: TRBJ1-1; size: few; CDR3: CASSFQWNTEAFF; DNA: TGTGCCAGCAGTTTTCAATGGAACACTGAAGCTTTCTTT
V: TRBV28; D: TRBD2; J: TRBJ2-5; size: -; CDR3: CASSPGTSGSRETQYF; DNA: TGTGCCAGCAGTCCGGGGACTAGCGGGAGTAGGGAGACCCAGTACTTC
V: TRBV11-2; D: TRBD2; J: TRBJ2-7; size: few; CDR3: CASSEGTSVLLEQYF; DNA: TGTGCCAGCAGCGAGGGGACTAGCGTCCTACTCGAGCAGTACTTC
V: TRBV7-6; D: TRBD1; J: TRBJ2-5; size: few; CDR3: CASSQSPGQGGETQYF; DNA: TGTGCCAGCAGTCAGTCTCCGGGACAGGGCGGAGAGACCCAGTACTTC
V: TRBV19; D: -; J: TRBJ2-6; size: -; CDR3: CASNTGANVLTF; DNA: TGTGCCAGTAATACTGGGGCCAACGTCCTGACTTTC
V: TRBV18; D: TRBD1; J: TRBJ1-6; size: -; CDR3: CASSDRHNSPLHF; DNA: TGTGCCAGCTCGGACAGGCATAATTCACCCCTCCACTTT
V: TRBV11-1; D: TRBD1; J: TRBJ2-5; size: -; CDR3: CASSLEGAYETQYF; DNA: TGTGCCAGCAGCTTAGAGGGGGCATACGAGACCCAGTACTTC
V: TRBV7-9; D: TRBD1; J: TRBJ1-2; size: few; CDR3: CASSFIPAGTGVLNYGYTF; DNA: TGTGCCAGCAGCTTTATCCCGGCCGGGACAGGGGTCCTTAACTATGGCTACACCTTC
V: TRBV7-3; D: TRBD1; J: TRBJ2-1; size: few; CDR3: CASSNPSGTGNNEQFF; DNA: TGTGCCAGCAGCAACCCTAGTGGGACAGGGAACAATGAGCAGTTCTTC
V: TRBV5-6; D: TRBD2; J: TRBJ2-5; size: few; CDR3: CASSLAPGGAQETQYF; DNA: TGTGCCAGCAGCTTGGCGCCGGGGGGGGCCCAGGAGACCCAGTACTTC
V: TRBV29-1; D: -; J: TRBJ1-1; size: -; CDR3: CSVDFQQNTEAFF; DNA: TGCAGCGTTGATTTCCAACAAAACACTGAAGCTTTCTTT
V: TRBV12-5; D: -; J: TRBJ2-5; size: -; CDR3: CASGLARDFQETQYF; DNA: TGTGCTAGTGGTTTGGCACGGGACTTTCAAGAGACCCAGTACTTC
V: TRBV7-6; D: -; J: TRBJ2-1; size: -; CDR3: CASSLDSWKGNEQFF; DNA: TGTGCCAGCAGCTTGGACAGCTGGAAAGGGAATGAGCAGTTCTTC
V: TRBV19; D: -; J: TRBJ1-5; size: few; CDR3: CASNPGVTYQPQHF; DNA: TGTGCCAGTAACCCCGGGGTAACGTATCAGCCCCAGCATTTT
V: TRBV5-4; D: -; J: TRBJ2-7; size: many; CDR3: CASSSYYEQYF; DNA: TGTGCCAGCAGCTCGTATTACGAGCAGTACTTC
V: TRBV5-4; D: -; J: TRBJ2-7; size: few; CDR3: CASSLGTSSYEQYF; DNA: TGTGCCAGCAGCTTGGGGACAAGCTCCTACGAGCAGTACTTC
V: TRBV15; D: -; J: TRBJ2-1; size: few; CDR3: CATSRETTLGDEQFF; DNA: TGTGCCACCAGCAGAGAAACCACCCTAGGGGATGAGCAGTTCTTC
V: TRBV7-3; D: -; J: TRBJ2-2; size: -; CDR3: CASSLTGRGGELFF; DNA: TGTGCCAGCAGCTTAACTGGCCGTGGCGGGGAGCTGTTTTTT
V: TRBV7-2; D: TRBD2; J: TRBJ2-3; size: -; CDR3: CASSLRAGGQDTQYF; DNA: TGTGCCAGCAGCTTACGAGCGGGGGGGCAAGATACGCAGTATTTT
V: TRBV25-1; D: TRBD2; J: TRBJ2-1; size: -; CDR3: CASSAAGGIPEQFF; DNA: TGTGCCAGCAGTGCTGCGGGGGGGATCCCCGAGCAGTTCTTC
V: TRBV5-4; D: -; J: TRBJ1-2; size: -; CDR3: CASSRDNNYGYTF; DNA: TGTGCCAGCAGCCGGGACAACAACTATGGCTACACCTTC
V: TRBV4-1; D: -; J: TRBJ1-6; size: few; CDR3: CASSHNWRGNSPLHF; DNA: TGCGCCAGCAGCCACAACTGGAGGGGAAATTCACCCCTCCACTTT
V: TRBV27; D: -; J: TRBJ2-6; size: -; CDR3: CASSPTTGYSGANVLTF; DNA: TGTGCCAGCAGTCCTACCACAGGGTACTCTGGGGCCAACGTCCTGACTTTC
V: TRBV30; D: -; J: TRBJ2-7; size: few; CDR3: CAWTDNVYEQYF; DNA: TGTGCCTGGACTGACAACGTCTACGAGCAGTACTTC
V: TRBV4-3; D: TRBD1; J: TRBJ2-7; size: -; CDR3: CASSQARGLSYEQYF; DNA: TGCGCCAGCAGCCAAGCCAGGGGGCTATCCTACGAGCAGTACTTC
V: TRBV28; D: -; J: TRBJ1-2; size: few; CDR3: CASSQARYGYTF; DNA: TGTGCCAGCAGTCAGGCTCGCTATGGCTACACCTTC
V: TRBV5-1; D: -; J: TRBJ1-1; size: -; CDR3: CASSLRGIEAFF; DNA: TGCGCCAGCAGCCTCCGGGGTATCGAAGCTTTCTTT
V: TRBV19; D: -; J: TRBJ2-7; size: once; CDR3: CASSRGGGYEQYF; DNA: TGTGCCAGTAGTAGAGGGGGGGGTTACGAGCAGTACTTC
V: TRBV21-1; D: -; J: TRBJ2-7; size: -; CDR3: CASSKERLAGFEQYF; DNA: TGTGCCAGCAGCAAAGAACGGCTAGCGGGGTTCGAGCAGTACTTC
V: TRBV29-1; D: -; J: TRBJ1-1; size: few; CDR3: CSVESTEAFF; DNA: TGCAGCGTTGAGAGCACTGAAGCTTTCTTT
V: TRBV7-2; D: -; J: TRBJ1-1; size: -; CDR3: CASSRQVTPSVAFF; DNA: TGTGCCAGCAGCCGACAGGTGACTCCCTCGGTAGCTTTCTTT
V: TRBV7-3; D: TRBD1; J: TRBJ2-2; size: -; CDR3: CASSKRTGPGELFF; DNA: TGTGCCAGCAGCAAAAGGACAGGTCCCGGGGAGCTGTTTTTT
V: TRBV10-3; D: TRBD1; J: TRBJ1-5; size: -; CDR3: CAITDRANQPQHF; DNA: TGTGCCATCACCGACAGGGCCAATCAGCCCCAGCATTTT
V: TRBV12-5; D: TRBD2; J: TRBJ2-3; size: few; CDR3: CASGGPLAGESDTQYF; DNA: TGTGCTAGTGGAGGTCCCCTAGCGGGGGAGTCAGATACGCAGTATTTT
V: TRBV2; D: -; J: TRBJ2-5; size: -; CDR3: CAAGLEETQYF; DNA: TGTGCCGCGGGGTTGGAAGAGACCCAGTACTTC